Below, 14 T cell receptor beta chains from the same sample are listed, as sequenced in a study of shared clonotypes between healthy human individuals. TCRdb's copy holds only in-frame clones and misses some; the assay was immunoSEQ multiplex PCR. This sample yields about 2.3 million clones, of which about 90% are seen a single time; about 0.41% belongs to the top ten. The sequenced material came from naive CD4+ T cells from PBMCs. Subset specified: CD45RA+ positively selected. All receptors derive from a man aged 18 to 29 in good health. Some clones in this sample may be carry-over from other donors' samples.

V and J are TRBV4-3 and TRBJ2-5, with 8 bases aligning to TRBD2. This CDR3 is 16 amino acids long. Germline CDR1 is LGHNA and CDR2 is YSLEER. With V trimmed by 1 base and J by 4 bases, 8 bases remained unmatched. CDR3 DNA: TGCGCCAGCAGCCAAGGTGCGGGAGGAGCTGGAGAGACCCAGTACTTC. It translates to CASSQGAGGAGETQYF.

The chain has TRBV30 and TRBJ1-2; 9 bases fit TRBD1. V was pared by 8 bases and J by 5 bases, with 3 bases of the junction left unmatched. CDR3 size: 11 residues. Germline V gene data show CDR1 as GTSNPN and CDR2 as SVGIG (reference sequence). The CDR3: CAHDRGYGYTF. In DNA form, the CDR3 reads TGTGCCCATGACAGGGGGTATGGCTACACCTTC.

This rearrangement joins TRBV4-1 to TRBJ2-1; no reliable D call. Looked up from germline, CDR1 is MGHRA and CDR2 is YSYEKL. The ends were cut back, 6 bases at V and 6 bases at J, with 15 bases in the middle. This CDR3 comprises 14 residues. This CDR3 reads CASSRIRLTNEQFF. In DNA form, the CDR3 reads TGCGCCAGCAGTCGCATCAGGCTAACCAATGAGCAGTTCTTC.

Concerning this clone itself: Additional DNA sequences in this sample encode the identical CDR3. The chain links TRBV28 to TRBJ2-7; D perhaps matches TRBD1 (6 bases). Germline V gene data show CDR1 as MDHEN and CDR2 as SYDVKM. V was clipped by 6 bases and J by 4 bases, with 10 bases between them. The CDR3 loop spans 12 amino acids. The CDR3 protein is CASRTGSYEQYF. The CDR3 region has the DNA TGTGCCAGCAGAACAGGGAGTTACGAGCAGTACTTC.

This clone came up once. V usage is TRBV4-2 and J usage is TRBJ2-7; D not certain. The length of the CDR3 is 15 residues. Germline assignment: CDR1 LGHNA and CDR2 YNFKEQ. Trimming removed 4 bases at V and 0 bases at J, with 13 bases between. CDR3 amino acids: CASSPNSRNSYEQYF. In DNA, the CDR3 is TGTGCCAGCAGCCCTAACTCCAGGAACTCCTACGAGCAGTACTTC.

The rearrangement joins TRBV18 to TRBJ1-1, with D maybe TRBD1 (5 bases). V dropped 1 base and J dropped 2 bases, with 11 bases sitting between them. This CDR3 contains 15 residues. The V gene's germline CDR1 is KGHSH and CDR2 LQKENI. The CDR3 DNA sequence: TGTGCCAGCTCACCACTTGACAGTATTAACACTGAAGCTTTCTTT. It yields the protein CASSPLDSINTEAFF.

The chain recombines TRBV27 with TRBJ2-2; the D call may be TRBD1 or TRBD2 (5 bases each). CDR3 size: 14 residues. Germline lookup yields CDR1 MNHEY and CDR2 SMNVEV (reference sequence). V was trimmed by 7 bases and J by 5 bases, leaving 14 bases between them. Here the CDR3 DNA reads TGTGCCAGCACCCTGGGGACGGGAACCGGGGAGCTGTTTTTT. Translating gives CASTLGTGTGELFF.

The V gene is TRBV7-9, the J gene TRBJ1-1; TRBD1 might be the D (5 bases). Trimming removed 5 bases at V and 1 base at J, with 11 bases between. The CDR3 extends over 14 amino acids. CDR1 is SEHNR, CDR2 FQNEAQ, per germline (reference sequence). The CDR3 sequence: CASSPTTGNTEAFF. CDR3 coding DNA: TGTGCCAGCAGCCCTACCACAGGGAACACTGAAGCTTTCTTT.

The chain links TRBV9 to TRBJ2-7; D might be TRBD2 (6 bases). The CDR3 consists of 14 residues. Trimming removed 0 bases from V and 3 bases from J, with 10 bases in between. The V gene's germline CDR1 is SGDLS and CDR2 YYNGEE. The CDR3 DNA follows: TGTGCCAGCAGCGTAGGGACTACCGACTACGAGCAGTACTTC. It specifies CASSVGTTDYEQYF.

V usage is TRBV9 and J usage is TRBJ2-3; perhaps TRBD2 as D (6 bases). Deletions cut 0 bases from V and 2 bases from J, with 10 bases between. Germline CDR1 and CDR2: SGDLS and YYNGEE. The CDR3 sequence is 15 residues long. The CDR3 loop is CASSVGREHTDTQYF. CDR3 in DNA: TGTGCCAGCAGCGTAGGGCGGGAACACACAGATACGCAGTATTTT.

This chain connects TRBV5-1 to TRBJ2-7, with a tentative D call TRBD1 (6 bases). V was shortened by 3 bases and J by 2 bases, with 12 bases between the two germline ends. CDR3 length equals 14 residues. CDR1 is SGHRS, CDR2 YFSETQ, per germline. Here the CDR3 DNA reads TGCGCCAGCAGCTACCGGGACACAGCCTACGAGCAGTACTTC. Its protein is CASSYRDTAYEQYF.

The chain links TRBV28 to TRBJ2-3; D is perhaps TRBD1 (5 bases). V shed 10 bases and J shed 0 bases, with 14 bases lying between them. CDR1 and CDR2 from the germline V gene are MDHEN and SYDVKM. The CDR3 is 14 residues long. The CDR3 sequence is CATSNRISTDTQYF. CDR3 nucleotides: TGTGCCACCTCGAACAGGATTAGCACAGATACGCAGTATTTT. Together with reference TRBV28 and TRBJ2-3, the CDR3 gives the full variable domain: DVKVTQSSRYLVKRTGEKVFLECVQDMDHENMFWYRQDPGLGLRLIYFSYDVKMKEKGDIPEGYSVSREKKERFSLILESASTNQTSMYLCATSNRISTDTQYFGPGTRLTVL.

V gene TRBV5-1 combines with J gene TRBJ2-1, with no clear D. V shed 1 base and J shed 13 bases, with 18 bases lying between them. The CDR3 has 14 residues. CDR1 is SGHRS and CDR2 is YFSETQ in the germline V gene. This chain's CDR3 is CASSLSAAGAAQFF. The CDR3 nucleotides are TGCGCCAGCAGCTTGTCGGCAGCCGGAGCAGCACAGTTCTTC.

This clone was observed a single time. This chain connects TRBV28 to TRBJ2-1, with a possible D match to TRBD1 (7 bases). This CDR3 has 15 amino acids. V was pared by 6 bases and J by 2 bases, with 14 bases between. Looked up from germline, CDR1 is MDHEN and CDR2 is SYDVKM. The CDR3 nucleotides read TGTGCCAGCAGACCAGGGGGGCCACCCTACAATGAGCAGTTCTTC. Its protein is CASRPGGPPYNEQFF. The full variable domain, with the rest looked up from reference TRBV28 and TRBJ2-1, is DVKVTQSSRYLVKRTGEKVFLECVQDMDHENMFWYRQDPGLGLRLIYFSYDVKMKEKGDIPEGYSVSREKKERFSLILESASTNQTSMYLCASRPGGPPYNEQFFGPGTRLTVL.